This is a list of T cell receptor beta chains from one sample in a study of cytomegalovirus exposure and HLA in healthy donors. Clones were sequenced by immunoSEQ multiplex PCR, and TCRdb holds only the in-frame ones, with some missing. The sample records approximately 150,000 clones, roughly 86% being singletons. Specimen: PBMCs. The receptors here all came from a man between 18 and 35 years old in good health and CMV-seropositive. The CDR3 runs from the conserved cysteine through the conserved F or W. Fields, in order: D gene, V gene, J gene, clone size, CDR3 DNA, CDR3 protein. D genes are given only for firm matches. Clone size is given for some rows only: seen once, a few or many times, or a class if the clone is expanded.

>TRBD1|TRBV28|TRBJ2-7|few
TGTGCCAGCAGAGTCGACAGGGGATTCACCTACGAGCAGTACTTC
CASRVDRGFTYEQYF
>-|TRBV19|TRBJ1-5|-
TGTGCCAGTAGTATAGACCGGCAGGGGAACCAGCCCCAGCATTTT
CASSIDRQGNQPQHF
>-|TRBV9|TRBJ2-7|-
TGTGCCAGCAGCCCAGGGGAGAGGCACTCCTACGAGCAGTACTTC
CASSPGERHSYEQYF
>-|TRBV2|TRBJ1-1|-
TGTGCCGGGAGGGTGTTTGAGAACACTGAAGCTTTCTTT
CAGRVFENTEAFF
>-|TRBV5-1|TRBJ2-3|-
TGCGCCAGCAGCTTCGGCAGGGGAACAGATACGCAGTATTTT
CASSFGRGTDTQYF
>TRBD1|TRBV28|TRBJ1-5|-
TGTGCCAGCAGTGGGCCAGACAGGGGACGTCAGCCCCAGCATTTT
CASSGPDRGRQPQHF
>-|TRBV5-6|TRBJ2-2|-
TGTGCCAGCAGCTCCCTCCCGGGCGGGTCTTCGAACACCGGGGAGCTGTTTTTT
CASSSLPGGSSNTGELFF
>TRBD2|TRBV5-1|TRBJ2-2|-
TGCGCCAGCAGCCCGGGACTAGCGGGAGCCGGTGCCGGGGAGCTGTTTTTT
CASSPGLAGAGAGELFF
>-|TRBV28|TRBJ2-7|-
TGTGCCAGCAGGCCCTACCGGGATGCCTCCTCCTACGAGCAGTACTTC
CASRPYRDASSYEQYF
>TRBD1|TRBV7-9|TRBJ2-7|-
TGTGCCAGCAGCAACCCTGGGACAGTTATTGGGTCCTACGAGCAGTACTTC
CASSNPGTVIGSYEQYF
>-|TRBV5-1|TRBJ2-5|-
TGCGCCAGCAGCTTGCAGGCAGTGGAGACCCAGTACTTC
CASSLQAVETQYF
>-|TRBV28|TRBJ1-1|-
TGTGCCAGCAGCTCGGGGGGCAGGCCTGAAGCTTTCTTT
CASSSGGRPEAFF
>TRBD1|TRBV6-6|TRBJ2-1|-
TGTGCCAGCAGTGGATCCGGGACAGTCTCCTACAATGAGCAGTTCTTC
CASSGSGTVSYNEQFF
>TRBD1|TRBV9|TRBJ1-4|-
TGTGCCAGCAGCTTGGGACAGGGGGCGGGTGAAAAACTGTTTTTT
CASSLGQGAGEKLFF
>-|TRBV5-4|TRBJ1-3|-
TGTGCCAGCAGCTTTATGGGAAACACCATATATTTT
CASSFMGNTIYF
>-|TRBV19|TRBJ2-3|-
TGTGCCAGTAGTAAGTACGCGGGTGTCACAGATACGCAGTATTTT
CASSKYAGVTDTQYF
>-|TRBV6-5|TRBJ2-1|once
TGTGCCAGCAGTTCTCCCGGGGGTCACACCTACAATGAGCAGTTCTTC
CASSSPGGHTYNEQFF